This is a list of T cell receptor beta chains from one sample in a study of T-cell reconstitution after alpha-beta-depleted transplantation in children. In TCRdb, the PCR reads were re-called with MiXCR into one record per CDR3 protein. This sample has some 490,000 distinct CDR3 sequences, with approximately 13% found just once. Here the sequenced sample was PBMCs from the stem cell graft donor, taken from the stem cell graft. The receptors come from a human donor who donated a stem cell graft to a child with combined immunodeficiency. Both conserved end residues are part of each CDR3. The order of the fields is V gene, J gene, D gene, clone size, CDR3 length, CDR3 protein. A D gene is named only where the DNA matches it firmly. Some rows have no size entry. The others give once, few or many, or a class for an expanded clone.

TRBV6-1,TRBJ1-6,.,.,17,CASSRWFSRTANSPLHF
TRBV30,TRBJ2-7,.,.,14,CAWSGQVISYEQYF
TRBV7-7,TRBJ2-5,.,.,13,CASSQGYQETQYF
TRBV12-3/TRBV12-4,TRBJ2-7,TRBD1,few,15,CASSPPGQGAYEQYF
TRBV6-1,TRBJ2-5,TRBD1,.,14,CASGQGAREETQYF
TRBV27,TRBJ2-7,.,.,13,CASSLTVRNEQYF
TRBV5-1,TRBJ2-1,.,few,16,CASSLGTGTEDNEQFF
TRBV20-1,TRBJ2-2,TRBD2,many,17,CSARGLAGGFDTGELFF
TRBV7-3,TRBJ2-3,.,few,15,CASSSRGLASDTQYF
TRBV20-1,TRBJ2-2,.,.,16,CSARDEMWGRTGELFF
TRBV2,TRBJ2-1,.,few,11,CARGGGGEQFF
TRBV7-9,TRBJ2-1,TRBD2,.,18,CASSSPGASGRVYNEQFF
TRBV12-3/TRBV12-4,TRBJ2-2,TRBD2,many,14,CASSPRTRSGELFF
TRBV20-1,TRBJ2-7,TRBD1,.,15,CSASRSQGVPYEQYF
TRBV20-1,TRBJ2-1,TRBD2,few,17,CSARGLAGAISYNEQFF
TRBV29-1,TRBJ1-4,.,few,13,CSVEGAANEKLFF
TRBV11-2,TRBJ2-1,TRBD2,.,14,CASSLLAGGFGKFF
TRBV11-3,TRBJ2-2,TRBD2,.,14,CASSSGRVPGELFF
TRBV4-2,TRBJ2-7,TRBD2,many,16,CASSPTPPSGSDEQYF
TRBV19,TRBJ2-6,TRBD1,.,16,CASSLDRARGANVLTF
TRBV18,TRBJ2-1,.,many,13,CASSATGGSEQFF
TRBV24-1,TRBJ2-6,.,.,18,CATSDTTGLSSGANVLTF
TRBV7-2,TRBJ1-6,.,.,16,CASSLGARLHNSPLHF
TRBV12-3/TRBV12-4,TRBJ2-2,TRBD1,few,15,CASSNTGGVPGELFF
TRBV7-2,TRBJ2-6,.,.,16,CASTQGQHAGANVLTF